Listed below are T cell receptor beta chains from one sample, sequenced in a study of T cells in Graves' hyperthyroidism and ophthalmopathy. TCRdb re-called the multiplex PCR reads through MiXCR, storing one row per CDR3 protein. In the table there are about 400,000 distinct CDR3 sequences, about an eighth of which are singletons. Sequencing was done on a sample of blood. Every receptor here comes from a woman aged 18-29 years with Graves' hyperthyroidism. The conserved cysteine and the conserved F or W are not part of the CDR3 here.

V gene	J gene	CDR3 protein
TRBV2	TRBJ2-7	ASSAVGPYEQY
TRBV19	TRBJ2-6	ASRMQGHRESGANVLT
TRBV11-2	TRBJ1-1	ASSLVRGSNTEAF
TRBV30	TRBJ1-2	AWSTGAGYT
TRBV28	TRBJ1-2	ASGGQPNYGYT
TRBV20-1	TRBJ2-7	SALSSGAPYEQY
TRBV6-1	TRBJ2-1	ASRKSGGRPYNEQF
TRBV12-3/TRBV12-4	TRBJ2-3	ASSTDSTDAQY
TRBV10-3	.	AISDWRPSSYNEQY
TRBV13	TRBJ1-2	ASSPSRTGGYGYT
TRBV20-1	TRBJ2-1	SATRLDDGGNEPH
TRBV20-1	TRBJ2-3	SAPDSGSVSDTQY
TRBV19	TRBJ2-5	ASSTAGGMGQETQY
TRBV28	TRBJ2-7	ASSSPGLSFYEQY
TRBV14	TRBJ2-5	ASSQTGAETQY
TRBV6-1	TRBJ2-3	ASSASPVTSGITDTQY
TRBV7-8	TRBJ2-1	ASSRRLAVGHEQF
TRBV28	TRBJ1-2	ASSNSYDFFNGYT
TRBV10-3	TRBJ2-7	AIGTASYEQY
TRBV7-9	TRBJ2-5	ASIRDSQETQY
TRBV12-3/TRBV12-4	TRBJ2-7	ASSLAPRVEQY
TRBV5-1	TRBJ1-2	ASSLAATGTGYT
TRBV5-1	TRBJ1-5	ASSFEGADYQPQH
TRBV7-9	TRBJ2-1	ASSPPPREVYNEQF
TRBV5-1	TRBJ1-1	ASSLVGQGAGKNTEAF
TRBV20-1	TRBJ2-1	SARDSEQF
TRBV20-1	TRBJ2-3	SAGKRDRDTQY
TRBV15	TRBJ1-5	ATSGGASNQPQH
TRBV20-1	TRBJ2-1	SARDAGTSGNEQF
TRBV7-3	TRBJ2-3	ASSVTGGRTDTQY
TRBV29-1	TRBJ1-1	SALTDTEAF
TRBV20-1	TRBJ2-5	SAGRKKETQY
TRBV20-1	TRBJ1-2	SARDPKRQTNYGYT
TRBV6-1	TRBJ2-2	ASSPLAGADTGELF
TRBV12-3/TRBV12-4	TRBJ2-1	ASSLGTFKLTYNEQF
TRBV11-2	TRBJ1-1	ASSHRQEGNTEAF
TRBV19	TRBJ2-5	ASTTGRAQETQY
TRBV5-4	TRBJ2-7	ASSEDSHEQY
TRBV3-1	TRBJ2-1	ASSQAPQAGEQF
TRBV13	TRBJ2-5	ASSSRETQGRETQY
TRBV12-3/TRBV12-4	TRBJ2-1	ASSWTGSSYNEQF
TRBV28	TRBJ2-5	ASIQETQY
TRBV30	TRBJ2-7	ASAGDRVYEQY
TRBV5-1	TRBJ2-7	ASSLDTEGYEQY
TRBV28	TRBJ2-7	ASRPTGTYEQY
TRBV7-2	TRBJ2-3	ASSLGRLRTDTQY
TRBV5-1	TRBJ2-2	ASSQAGGDTGELF
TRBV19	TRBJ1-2	ASTLTGGAGGYT
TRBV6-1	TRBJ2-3	ASTPDASSGMRETDTQY
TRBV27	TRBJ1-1	ASSLSNRATEAF
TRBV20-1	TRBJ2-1	SARAGADNEQF
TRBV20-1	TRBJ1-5	SASDRTASNQPQH
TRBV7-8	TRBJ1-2	ASSLDARDNYGYT
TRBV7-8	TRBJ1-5	ASSKGTGGQPQH
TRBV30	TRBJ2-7	AWSVLPAGQY